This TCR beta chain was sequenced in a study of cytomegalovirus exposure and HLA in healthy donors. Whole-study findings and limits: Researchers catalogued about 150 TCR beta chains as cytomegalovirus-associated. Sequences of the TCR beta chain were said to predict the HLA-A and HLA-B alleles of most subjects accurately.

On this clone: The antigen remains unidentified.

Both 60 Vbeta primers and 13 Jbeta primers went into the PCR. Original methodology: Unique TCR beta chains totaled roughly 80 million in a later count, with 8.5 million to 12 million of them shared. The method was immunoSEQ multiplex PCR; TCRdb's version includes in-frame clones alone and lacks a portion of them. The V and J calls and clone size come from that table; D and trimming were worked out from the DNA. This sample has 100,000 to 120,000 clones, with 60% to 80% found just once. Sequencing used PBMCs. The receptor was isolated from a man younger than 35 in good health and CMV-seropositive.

The CDR3 protein is CASKGLATDTQYF. The CDR3 DNA is TGTGCCAGCAAAGGACTAGCAACAGATACGCAGTATTTT. The rearrangement joins TRBV27 to TRBJ2-3; 8 positions agree with TRBD2. Germline values: CDR1 MNHEY, CDR2 SMNVEV (reference sequence). V dropped 7 bases and J dropped 3; count of bases not matched to a gene: 3. The CDR3 totals 13 residues.